These 19 T cell receptor beta chains were sequenced from one sample in a study of cytomegalovirus exposure and HLA in healthy donors. Vbeta (60) and Jbeta (13) primers were used in the PCR. The repertoire was sequenced with immunoSEQ multiplex PCR; TCRdb's copy has only in-frame clones and lacks some. The sample records 110,000 to 150,000 clones, approximately 79% being singletons. Sequencing was done on a sample of PBMCs. The receptors here all came from a woman in her fifties or sixties in good health and CMV-seropositive.

Only one count was recorded for this clone. V usage is TRBV19 and J usage is TRBJ1-1; 7 bases match TRBD1. Trimming cost V 8 bases and J 2 bases; bases outside gene matches: 5. The CDR3 is made up of 13 amino acids. Germline V gives CDR1 LNHDA, CDR2 SQIVND (reference sequence). The CDR3 DNA sequence: TGTGCCAGTCACCGACAGGGTAACACTGAAGCTTTCTTT. Amino acid sequence: CASHRQGNTEAFF.

The chain employs TRBV11-2 and TRBJ1-1; D uncertain. In germline, CDR1 is SGHAT, CDR2 FQNNGV. The V gene lost 6 bases and the J gene lost 1 base, with 12 bases spanning the gap. The CDR3 spans 14 residues. The CDR3 is CASRPTRQNTEAFF. The CDR3 DNA is TGTGCCAGCAGACCTACAAGACAGAACACTGAAGCTTTCTTT. The full variable domain, completed using reference TRBV11-2 and TRBJ1-1, is EAGVAQSPRYKIIEKRQSVAFWCNPISGHATLYWYQQILGQGPKLLIQFQNNGVVDDSQLPKDRFSAERLKGVDSTLKIQPAKLEDSAVYLCASRPTRQNTEAFFGQGTRLTVV.

The chain has TRBV29-1 and TRBJ2-2; a weak D match, TRBD2 (5 bases). V lost 7 bases and J 4 bases, leaving 13 bases between the germline ends. There are 13 residues in the CDR3. CDR1 and CDR2 from the germline V gene are SQVTM and ANQGSEA. The CDR3 DNA follows: TGCAGCGGACGCTATACTAGCACCGGGGAGCTGTTTTTT. Its translation is CSGRYTSTGELFF.

This sequence joins TRBV10-3 and TRBJ2-1; TRBD1 is a possible D gene (5 bases). The CDR3 has 14 residues. CDR1 and CDR2 from the germline V gene are ENHRY and SYGVKD. Trimming removed 1 base at V and 9 bases at J, with 13 bases between. The CDR3 bases are TGTGCCATCAGTGAGTTGTTCGTCCAGGGTGAGCAGTTCTTC. Its protein product is CAISELFVQGEQFF.

This clone was seen only once. At one end the junction does not follow the germline gene, possibly because of a read error. The rearrangement uses TRBV19 and TRBJ1-5; 7 bases line up with TRBD1. The germline V gene encodes CDR1 LNHDA and CDR2 SQIVND (reference sequence). This CDR3 is 14 amino acids long. The CDR3 sequence is CASCMGTGNQPQHF. CDR3 nucleotides: TGTGCCAGTTGTATGGGGACAGGCAATCAGCCCCAGCATTTT.

The CDR3 is CASRRGEGDPLTTEAFF. CDR3 nucleotide sequence: TGCGCCAGCAGAAGAGGAGAGGGGGATCCCTTGACCACTGAAGCTTTCTTT. The V gene is TRBV5-1, the J gene TRBJ1-1; a possible D gene is TRBD1 (6 bases). There are 17 residues in the CDR3. Trimming cost V 5 bases and J 4 bases, with 24 bases left between them. From germline, CDR1 is SGHRS and CDR2 YFSETQ.

This sequence joins TRBV28 and TRBJ1-5; D perhaps matches TRBD1 (6 bases). Trimming stripped 8 bases from V and 1 base from J, with 15 bases between. CDR1 is MDHEN and CDR2 is SYDVKM in the germline V gene. This CDR3 comprises 15 residues. CDR3 DNA sequence: TGTGCCAGCTCCACAGGGATTAGGAGCAATCAGCCCCAGCATTTT. Amino acid sequence: CASSTGIRSNQPQHF.

The V and J genes are TRBV6-1 and TRBJ1-1, with a possible D match to TRBD1 (5 bases). The CDR3 extends over 14 amino acids. The germline V gene encodes CDR1 MNHNS and CDR2 SASEGT. The V and J ends lost 3 bases and 1 base respectively, with 9 bases between them. CDR3 nucleotides: TGTGCCAGCAGTGATTCGGGGGGGAACACTGAAGCTTTCTTT. It translates to CASSDSGGNTEAFF.

This chain uses TRBV9 with TRBJ2-3; tentative D call: TRBD1 (6 bases). The CDR3 has 16 residues. The germline gives CDR1 SGDLS, CDR2 YYNGEE. V was trimmed by 0 bases and J by 0 bases, leaving 11 bases between them. CDR3 protein: CASSVGVDSSTDTQYF. For the CDR3, the DNA is TGTGCCAGCAGCGTAGGGGTGGACAGTAGCACAGATACGCAGTATTTT.

The J gene is TRBJ2-7, the V gene TRBV11-1; 9 bases are shared with TRBD1. In germline, CDR1 is SGHAT, CDR2 FQDESV (reference sequence). The ends lost 2 bases at V and 7 bases at J; junction bases unmatched: 6. The CDR3 is made up of 14 amino acids. The CDR3 protein is CASSLTGGAGEQYF. In DNA, the CDR3 is TGTGCCAGCAGCTTAACAGGGGGCGCGGGGGAGCAGTACTTC.

The chain combines TRBV19 with TRBJ1-5; D gene unclear. Trimming cost V 0 bases and J 5 bases, with 8 bases left between them. The length of the CDR3 is 14 residues. Germline V CDR1 and CDR2: LNHDA, SQIVND (reference sequence). CDR3 in DNA: TGTGCCAGTAGTATAGACAGGAGGGATCAGCCCCAGCATTTT. Translation: CASSIDRRDQPQHF. The full variable domain, rest sourced from reference TRBV19 and TRBJ1-5, is DGGITQSPKYLFRKEGQNVTLSCEQNLNHDAMYWYRQDPGQGLRLIYYSQIVNDFQKGDIAEGYSVSREKKESFPLTVTSAQKNPTAFYLCASSIDRRDQPQHFGDGTRLSIL.

For this clone: The sample has other DNA sequences that encode this CDR3 too. This chain uses TRBV7-9 with TRBJ1-1; D is unclear. V was pared by 2 bases and J by 5 bases, with 6 bases between. The V gene's germline CDR1 is SEHNR and CDR2 FQNEAQ (reference sequence). This CDR3 region has 12 residues. CDR3 sequence reads: CASSLSFTEAFF. CDR3 sequence (DNA): TGTGCCAGCAGCTTATCTTTTACTGAAGCTTTCTTT.

The chain has TRBV7-9 and TRBJ2-7; possibly TRBD1 for D (6 bases). Trimming removed 3 bases at V and 0 bases at J, with 9 bases between. From germline, CDR1 is SEHNR and CDR2 FQNEAQ (reference sequence). The CDR3 covers 14 residues. The CDR3 here is CASSFPGVSYEQYF. CDR3 in DNA: TGTGCCAGCAGCTTCCCAGGGGTCTCCTACGAGCAGTACTTC.

The sample holds a few counts of this clone. The gene calls are TRBV9 and TRBJ1-1; no definite D call. V lost 3 bases, J lost 0 bases, and 6 bases lay in between. The CDR3 contains 13 residues. Germline V gene data show CDR1 as SGDLS and CDR2 as YYNGEE. The DNA of the CDR3 is TGTGCCAGCAGCGCGGGTATGAACACTGAAGCTTTCTTT. Protein sequence: CASSAGMNTEAFF. The full variable domain, with the rest looked up from reference TRBV9 and TRBJ1-1, is DSGVTQTPKHLITATGQRVTLRCSPRSGDLSVYWYQQSLDQGLQFLIQYYNGEERAKGNILERFSAQQFPDLHSELNLSSLELGDSALYFCASSAGMNTEAFFGQGTRLTVV.

The V call is TRBV28, the J call TRBJ2-1; 9 bases are shared with TRBD2. Trimming at V came to 7 bases and at J to 0 bases, leaving 7 bases not matched to a gene. CDR1 is MDHEN and CDR2 is SYDVKM in the germline V gene. The CDR3 spans 16 residues. CDR3 DNA sequence: TGTGCCAGCATGGCGGGCGGGGGGGCCTCCTACAATGAGCAGTTCTTC. Amino acid sequence: CASMAGGGASYNEQFF.

The chain carries TRBV28 and TRBJ1-4; possible D gene TRBD1, 6 bases. V lost 7 bases, J lost 6 bases, and 12 bases lay in between. Germline assignment: CDR1 MDHEN and CDR2 SYDVKM. The CDR3 spans 13 residues. CDR3 bases: TGTGCCAGCATAGGGGGATCCTATGAAAAACTGTTTTTT. As protein: CASIGGSYEKLFF.

The genes are TRBV19 and TRBJ2-7, with no clear D. Germline V gene data show CDR1 as LNHDA and CDR2 as SQIVND (reference sequence). Trimming took off 5 bases at V and 3 bases at J, with 11 bases between the two ends. CDR3 length equals 13 residues. The CDR3 loop is CASSSGSIYEQYF. The DNA of the CDR3 is TGTGCCAGTAGTTCCGGGTCGATCTACGAGCAGTACTTC.

This chain joins TRBV7-3 and TRBJ2-3; 9 positions match TRBD2. From germline, CDR1 is SGHTA and CDR2 FQGTGA. The CDR3 consists of 12 residues. Trimming cost V 8 bases and J 8 bases; bases outside gene matches: 5. The CDR3 is CASGDSGGTQYF. In DNA form, the CDR3 reads TGTGCCAGCGGTGATAGCGGGGGTACGCAGTATTTT. The full variable domain, rest sourced from reference TRBV7-3 and TRBJ2-3, is GAGVSQTPSNKVTEKGKYVELRCDPISGHTALYWYRQSLGQGPEFLIYFQGTGAADDSGLPNDRFFAVRPEGSVSTLKIQRTERGDSAVYLCASGDSGGTQYFGPGTRLTVL.

CDR3: CASSLGRDRVEKLFF. CDR3 bases: TGTGCCAGCAGCTTAGGACGGGACAGGGTTGAAAAACTGTTTTTT. This sequence joins TRBV7-9 and TRBJ1-4; 9 bases map to TRBD1. The germline CDR1 and CDR2 sequences are SEHNR and FQNEAQ (reference sequence). The trim removed 1 base at V and 7 bases at J, leaving 4 bases unmatched. The CDR3 runs to 15 residues.